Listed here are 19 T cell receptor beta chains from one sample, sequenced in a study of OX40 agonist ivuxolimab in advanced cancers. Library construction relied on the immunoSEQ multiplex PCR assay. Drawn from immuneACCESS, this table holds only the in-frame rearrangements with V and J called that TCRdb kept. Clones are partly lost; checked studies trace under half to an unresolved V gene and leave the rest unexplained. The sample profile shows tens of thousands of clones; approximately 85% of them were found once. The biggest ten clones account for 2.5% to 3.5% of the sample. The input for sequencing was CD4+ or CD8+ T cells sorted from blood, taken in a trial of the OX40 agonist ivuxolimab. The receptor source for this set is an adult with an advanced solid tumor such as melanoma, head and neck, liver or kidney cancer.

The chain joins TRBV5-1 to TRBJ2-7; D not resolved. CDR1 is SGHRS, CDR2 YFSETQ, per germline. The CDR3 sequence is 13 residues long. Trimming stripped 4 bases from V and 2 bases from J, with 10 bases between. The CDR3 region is CASSPDGTYEQYF. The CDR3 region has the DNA TGCGCCAGCAGCCCGGACGGAACCTACGAGCAGTACTTC.

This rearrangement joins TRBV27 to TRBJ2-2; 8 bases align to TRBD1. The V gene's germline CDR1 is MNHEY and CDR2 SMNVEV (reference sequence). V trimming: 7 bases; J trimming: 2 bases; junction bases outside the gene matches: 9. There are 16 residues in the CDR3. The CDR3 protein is CASNLGGTGNTGELFF. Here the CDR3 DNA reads TGTGCCAGCAACTTAGGGGGGACAGGAAACACCGGGGAGCTGTTTTTT.

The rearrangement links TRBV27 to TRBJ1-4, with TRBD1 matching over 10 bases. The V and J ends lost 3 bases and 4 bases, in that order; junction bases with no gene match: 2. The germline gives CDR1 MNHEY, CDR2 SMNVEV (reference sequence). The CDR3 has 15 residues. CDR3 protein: CASSFRDRGNEKLFF. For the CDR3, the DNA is TGTGCCAGCAGTTTCCGGGACAGGGGTAATGAAAAACTGTTTTTT.

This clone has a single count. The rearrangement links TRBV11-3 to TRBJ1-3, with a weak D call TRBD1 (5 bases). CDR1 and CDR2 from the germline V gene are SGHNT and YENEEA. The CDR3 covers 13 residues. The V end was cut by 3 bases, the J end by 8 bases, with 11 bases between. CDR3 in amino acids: CASSFRERDTIYF. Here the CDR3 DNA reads TGTGCCAGCAGCTTCAGGGAACGAGACACCATATATTTT.

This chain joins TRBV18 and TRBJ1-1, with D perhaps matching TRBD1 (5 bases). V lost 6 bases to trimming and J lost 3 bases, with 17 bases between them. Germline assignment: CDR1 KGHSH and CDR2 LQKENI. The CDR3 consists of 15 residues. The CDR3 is CASSPGRGKDTEAFF. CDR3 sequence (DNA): TGTGCCAGCTCTCCGGGACGGGGGAAGGACACTGAAGCTTTCTTT. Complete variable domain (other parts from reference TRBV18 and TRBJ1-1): NAGVMQNPRHLVRRRGQEARLRCSPMKGHSHVYWYRQLPEEGLKFMVYLQKENIIDESGMPKERFSAEFPKEGPSILRIQQVVRGDSAAYFCASSPGRGKDTEAFFGQGTRLTVV.

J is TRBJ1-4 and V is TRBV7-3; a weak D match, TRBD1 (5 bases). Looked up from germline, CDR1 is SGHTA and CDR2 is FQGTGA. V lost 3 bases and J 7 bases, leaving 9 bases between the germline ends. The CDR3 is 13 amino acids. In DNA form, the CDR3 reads TGTGCCAGCAGCTTGGGACTGGGTGAAAAACTGTTTTTT. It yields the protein CASSLGLGEKLFF.

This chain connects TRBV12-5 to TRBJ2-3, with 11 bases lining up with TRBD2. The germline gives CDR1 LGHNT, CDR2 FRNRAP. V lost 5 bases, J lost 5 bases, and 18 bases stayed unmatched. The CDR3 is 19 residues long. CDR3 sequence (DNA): TGTGCTAGTGGTCCCCGGGCTAGCGGGGGGCCAAGAGTGGGAGATACGCAGTATTTT. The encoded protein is CASGPRASGGPRVGDTQYF.

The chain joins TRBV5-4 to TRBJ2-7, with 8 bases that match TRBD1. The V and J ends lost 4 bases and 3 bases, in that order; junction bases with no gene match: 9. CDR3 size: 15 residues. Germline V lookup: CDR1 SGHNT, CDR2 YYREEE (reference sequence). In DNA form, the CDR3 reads TGTGCCAGCAGCGACGGGAGACAGGGGTTCTACGAGCAGTACTTC. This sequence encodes CASSDGRQGFYEQYF.

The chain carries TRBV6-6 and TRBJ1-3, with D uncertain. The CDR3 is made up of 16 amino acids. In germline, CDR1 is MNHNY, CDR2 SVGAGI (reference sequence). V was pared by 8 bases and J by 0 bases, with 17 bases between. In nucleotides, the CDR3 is TGTGCCAGCTATTACGGAGGACTTTTCTCTGGAAACACCATATATTTT. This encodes CASYYGGLFSGNTIYF.

In DNA, the CDR3 is TGCGCCAGCAGCGAAACAACAGGGACCTATGGCTACACCTTC. This translates into CASSETTGTYGYTF. V is TRBV5-1 and J is TRBJ1-2, with TRBD1 as a possible D gene (6 bases). The CDR3 contains 14 residues. V lost 4 bases, J lost 4 bases, and 14 bases lay in between. Germline V gene lookup returns CDR1 SGHRS and CDR2 YFSETQ.

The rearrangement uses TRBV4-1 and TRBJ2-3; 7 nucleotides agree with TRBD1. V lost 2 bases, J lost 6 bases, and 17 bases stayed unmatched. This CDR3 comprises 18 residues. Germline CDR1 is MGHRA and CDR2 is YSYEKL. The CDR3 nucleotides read TGCGCCAGCAGCCAAAAAAGACCGGGACAGTGGCCCCCGGATACGCAGTATTTT. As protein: CASSQKRPGQWPPDTQYF.

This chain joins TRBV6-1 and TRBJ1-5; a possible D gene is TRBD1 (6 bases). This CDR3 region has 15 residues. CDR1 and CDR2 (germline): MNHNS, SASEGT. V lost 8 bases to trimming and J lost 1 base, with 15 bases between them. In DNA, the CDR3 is TGTGCCAGCTCAGAGGGGGGGCTGAGCAATCAGCCCCAGCATTTT. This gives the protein CASSEGGLSNQPQHF.

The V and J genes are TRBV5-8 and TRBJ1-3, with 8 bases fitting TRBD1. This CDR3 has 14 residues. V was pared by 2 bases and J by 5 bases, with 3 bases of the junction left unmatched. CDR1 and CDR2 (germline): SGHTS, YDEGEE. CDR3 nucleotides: TGTGCCAGCAGCTTTCAGGGGGCAAGAAACACCATATATTTT. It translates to CASSFQGARNTIYF.

In DNA form, the CDR3 reads TGTGCCAGCAGAGACCAGGGGAGGAGCAATCAGCCCCAGCATTTT. Its translation: CASRDQGRSNQPQHF. The chain links TRBV6-5 to TRBJ1-5; tentatively, D is TRBD1 (6 bases). The CDR3 is 15 amino acids. Germline V gives CDR1 MNHEY, CDR2 SVGAGI. The V gene lost 6 bases and the J gene lost 1 base, with 13 bases spanning the gap.

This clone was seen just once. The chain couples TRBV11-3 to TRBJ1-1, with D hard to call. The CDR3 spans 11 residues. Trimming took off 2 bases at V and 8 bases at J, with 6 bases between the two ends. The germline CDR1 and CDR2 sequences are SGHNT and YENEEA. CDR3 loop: CASSLYGEAFF. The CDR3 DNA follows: TGTGCCAGCAGCTTATATGGGGAAGCTTTCTTT.

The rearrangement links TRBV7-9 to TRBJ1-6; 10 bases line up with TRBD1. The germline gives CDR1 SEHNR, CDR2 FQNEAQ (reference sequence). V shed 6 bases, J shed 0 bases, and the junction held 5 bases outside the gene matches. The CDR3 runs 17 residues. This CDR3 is CASSPGQGSSYNSPLHF. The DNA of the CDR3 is TGTGCCAGCAGTCCGGGACAGGGGAGCTCCTATAATTCACCCCTCCACTTT. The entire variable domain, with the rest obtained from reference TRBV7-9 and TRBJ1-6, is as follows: DTGVSQNPRHKITKRGQNVTFRCDPISEHNRLYWYRQTLGQGPEFLTYFQNEAQLEKSRLLSDRFSAERPKGSFSTLEIQRTEQGDSAMYLCASSPGQGSSYNSPLHFGNGTRLTVT.

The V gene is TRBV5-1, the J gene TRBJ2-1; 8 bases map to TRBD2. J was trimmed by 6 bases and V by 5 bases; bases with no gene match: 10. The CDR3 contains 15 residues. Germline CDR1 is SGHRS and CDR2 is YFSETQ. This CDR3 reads CASRETGTSFNEQFF. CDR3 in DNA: TGCGCCAGCAGGGAGACCGGGACTAGTTTCAATGAGCAGTTCTTC.

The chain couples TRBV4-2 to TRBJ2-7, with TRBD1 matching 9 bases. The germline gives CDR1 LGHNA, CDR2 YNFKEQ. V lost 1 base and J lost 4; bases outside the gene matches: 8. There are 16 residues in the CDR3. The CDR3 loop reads CASSQALSGQGYEQYF. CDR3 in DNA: TGTGCCAGCAGCCAAGCTCTCTCCGGACAGGGGTACGAGCAGTACTTC.

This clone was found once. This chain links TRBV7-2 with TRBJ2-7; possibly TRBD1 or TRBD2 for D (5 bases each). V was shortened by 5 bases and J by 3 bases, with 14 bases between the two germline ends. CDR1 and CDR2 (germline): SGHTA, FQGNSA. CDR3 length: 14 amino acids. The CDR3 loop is CASSETGRDYEQYF. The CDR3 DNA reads TGTGCCAGCAGCGAAACGGGACGGGACTACGAGCAGTACTTC.